This T cell receptor beta chain derives from a study of cytomegalovirus exposure and HLA in healthy donors. Overall study findings and caveats: Later analysis demonstrated an association between a missense DCLRE1C variant and TCR beta V- and J-gene trimming. Altogether, some 160 TCR beta chains were recorded as cytomegalovirus-associated. The authors excluded some V segments, including TRBV6-2 and TRBV6-3, as indistinguishable.

For this clone: Its antigen remains unknown.

V lost 5 bases, J lost 10 bases, and 3 bases stayed unmatched. The CDR3 consists of 14 residues. Germline V gives CDR1 LNHDA, CDR2 SQIVND (reference sequence). The PCR used 60 Vbeta and 13 Jbeta primers. Clones were sequenced by immunoSEQ multiplex PCR, and TCRdb holds only the in-frame ones, with some missing. This table has fewer than 250,000 clones, about 80% appearing once. Source material: PBMCs. This clonotype originated in a man aged 40-49 years in good health and CMV-seropositive. The gene calls are TRBV19 and TRBJ1-6, with 12 bases that match TRBD1. CDR3 sequence (DNA): TGTGCCAGTAGTGGGACAGGGGGCCGGTCACCCCTCCACTTT. It encodes CASSGTGGRSPLHF.